This TCR beta chain appears in the sequencing data of a study of blood T cell repertoires in COVID-19. This study enrolled people aged about 18 to 90 from roughly 24 US geographic areas. Those designated as exposed participants met a COVID-19 case within 2 weeks before study entry. V shed 7 bases and J 4 bases; nucleotides not matched to a gene: 12. The CDR3 has 18 residues. Looked up from germline, CDR1 is KGHDR and CDR2 is SFDVKD. In the study's own analysis: By means of reference gene primer amplification, nucleated cell counts were estimated. Here immunoSEQ multiplex PCR was the method, and the copy in TCRdb shows in-frame clones only, minus some. That table is the source of V, J and clone size, and D and trimming were worked out from the DNA. The sample lists 250,000 or so clones; approximately 90% were seen once.

J is TRBJ2-6 and V is TRBV24-1; 10 bases fit TRBD1. The sequence was obtained from a man aged 35 to 55 who had been exposed to COVID-19. Material for sequencing was PBMCs or T cells enriched from blood (not recorded which). The CDR3 reads CATSAYDRGQGGANVLTF. DNA for the CDR3: TGTGCCACCAGCGCTTACGACAGGGGGCAGGGAGGGGCCAACGTCCTGACTTTC.